The 5 T cell receptor beta chains given below trace back to one sample, sequenced in a study of T cells in Graves' hyperthyroidism and ophthalmopathy (dated by TCRdb to the late 2010s). Library preparation was by multiplex PCR. Sequencing was carried out with an Illumina HiSeq 2000. The TCR beta CDR3 regions were amplified from the RNA transcripts. The TCR CDR3 was subjected to a first round of RT-PCR using the HTBI primer set and the Qiagen OneStep RT-PCR kit. TCRdb's own reprocessing of the public reads used fastp at Q25 and MiXCR and kept productive beta chains. Every distinct CDR3 protein forms one entry, paired with its most common genes and DNA. Within this sample are around 600,000 distinct CDR3 sequences, with about 15% of them counted one time only. Approximately 13% of the sample is in the top ten clones. The specimen sequenced was blood. These TCRs come from a woman in her forties or fifties with Graves' ophthalmopathy.

Many counts were recorded for this clonotype. V usage is TRBV6-1 and J usage is TRBJ1-6; no definite D call. Germline loops: CDR1 MNHNS, CDR2 SASEGT. The V and J ends lost 1 base and 8 bases respectively, with 6 bases between them. The CDR3 is 13 residues long. Here the CDR3 reads CASSEVVDSPLHF. Here the CDR3 DNA reads TGTGCCAGCAGTGAAGTAGTGGATTCACCCCTCCACTTT.

This clonotype came up a few times. This rearrangement joins TRBV12-3 or TRBV12-4 to TRBJ2-3; 10 nucleotides line up with TRBD2. The J segment lost 2 bases and the V segment lost 6 bases, leaving 2 bases of the junction unmatched. This CDR3 has 14 residues. CDR3 DNA: TGTGCCAGCAGACTAGCGGGAATCACAGATACGCAGTATTTT. It codes for CASRLAGITDTQYF.

The table lists this clonotype with many counts. The J gene is TRBJ2-3, the V gene TRBV6-1; tentatively, D is TRBD2 (5 bases). The CDR3 consists of 13 residues. V shed 7 bases and J shed 0 bases, with 8 bases lying between them. Germline assignment: CDR1 MNHNS and CDR2 SASEGT. CDR3 nucleotides: TGTGCCAGCATCGGACTCAGCACAGATACGCAGTATTTT. Protein sequence: CASIGLSTDTQYF.

This rearrangement joins TRBV27 to TRBJ2-7; 13 bases match TRBD2. The CDR3 sequence is 16 residues long. In germline, CDR1 is MNHEY, CDR2 SMNVEV (reference sequence). V lost 4 bases, J lost 0 bases, and 3 bases stayed unmatched. In DNA form, the CDR3 reads TGTGCCAGCAGTTCAGGACTAGCGGGGGTCTCCTACGAGCAGTACTTC. Translating gives CASSSGLAGVSYEQYF.

The sample holds many counts of this clonotype. The chain recombines TRBV28 with TRBJ2-1; no clear D. The germline V gene has CDR1 MDHEN and CDR2 SYDVKM. The V gene lost 7 bases and the J gene lost 2 bases, with 3 bases spanning the gap. The CDR3 has 11 amino acids. In DNA, the CDR3 is TGTGCCAGCACCACCTACAATGAGCAGTTCTTC. Translating gives CASTTYNEQFF. The full variable domain, in which reference TRBV28 and TRBJ2-1 provide the parts outside the CDR3, is DVKVTQSSRYLVKRTGEKVFLECVQDMDHENMFWYRQDPGLGLRLIYFSYDVKMKEKGDIPEGYSVSREKKERFSLILESASTNQTSMYLCASTTYNEQFFGPGTRLTVL.